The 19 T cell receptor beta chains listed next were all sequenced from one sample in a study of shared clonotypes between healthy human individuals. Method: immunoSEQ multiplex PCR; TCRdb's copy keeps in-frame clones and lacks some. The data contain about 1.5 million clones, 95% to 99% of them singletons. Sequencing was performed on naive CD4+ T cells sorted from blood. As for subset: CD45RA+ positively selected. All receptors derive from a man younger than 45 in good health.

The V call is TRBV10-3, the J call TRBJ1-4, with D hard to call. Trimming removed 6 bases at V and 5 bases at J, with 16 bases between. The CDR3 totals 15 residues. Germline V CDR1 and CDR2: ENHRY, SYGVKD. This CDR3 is CAIRKDGMENEKLFF. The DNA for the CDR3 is TGTGCCATCAGGAAAGACGGAATGGAGAATGAAAAACTGTTTTTT.

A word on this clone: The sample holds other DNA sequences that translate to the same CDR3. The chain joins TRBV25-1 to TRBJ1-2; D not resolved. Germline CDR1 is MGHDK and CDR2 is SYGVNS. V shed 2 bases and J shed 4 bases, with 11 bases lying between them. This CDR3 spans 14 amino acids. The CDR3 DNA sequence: TGTGCCAGCAGTGAAAGTTCTGGACCCTATGGCTACACCTTC. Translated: CASSESSGPYGYTF.

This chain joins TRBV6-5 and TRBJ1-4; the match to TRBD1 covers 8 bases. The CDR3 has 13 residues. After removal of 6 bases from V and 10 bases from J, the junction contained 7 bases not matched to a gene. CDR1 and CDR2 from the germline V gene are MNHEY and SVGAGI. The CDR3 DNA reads TGTGCCAGCAGGTCGACAGGGGTTGGAAAACTGTTTTTT. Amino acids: CASRSTGVGKLFF.

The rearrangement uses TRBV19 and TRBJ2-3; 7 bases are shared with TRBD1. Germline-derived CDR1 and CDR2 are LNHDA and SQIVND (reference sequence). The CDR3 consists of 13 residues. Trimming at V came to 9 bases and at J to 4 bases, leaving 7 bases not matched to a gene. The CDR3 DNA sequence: TGTGCCAGCCAAGGGACAGACTCAGATACGCAGTATTTT. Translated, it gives CASQGTDSDTQYF.

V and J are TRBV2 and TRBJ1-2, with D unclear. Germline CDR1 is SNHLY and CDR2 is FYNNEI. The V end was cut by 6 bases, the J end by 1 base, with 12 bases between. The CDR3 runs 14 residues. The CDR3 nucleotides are TGTGCCAGCAGCCGAGGGCTACTTAACTATGGCTACACCTTC. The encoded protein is CASSRGLLNYGYTF.

The CDR3 region is CASSGRTSGRGGHNEQFF. The CDR3 DNA follows: TGCGCCAGCAGTGGGAGGACTAGCGGCAGGGGAGGGCACAATGAGCAGTTCTTC. This chain connects TRBV5-1 to TRBJ2-1, with 10 bases aligning to TRBD2. This CDR3 comprises 18 residues. V was pared by 5 bases and J by 5 bases, with 16 bases of the junction left unmatched. Germline V gene sequence: CDR1 SGHRS, CDR2 YFSETQ.

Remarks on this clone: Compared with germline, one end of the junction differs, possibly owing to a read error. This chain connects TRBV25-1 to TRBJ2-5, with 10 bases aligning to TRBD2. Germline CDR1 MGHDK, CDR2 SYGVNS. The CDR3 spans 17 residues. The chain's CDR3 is CASSEYRVAGGQETQYF. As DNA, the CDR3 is TGTGCCAGCAGTGAATATAGGGTAGCGGGAGGCCAAGAGACCCAATACTTC.

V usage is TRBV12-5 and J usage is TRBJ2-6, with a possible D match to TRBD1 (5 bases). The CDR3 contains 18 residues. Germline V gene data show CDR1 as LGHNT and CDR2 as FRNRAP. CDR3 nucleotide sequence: TGTGCCCGTAGTCCTAAGAAAACAGGCGTCTCTGGGGCCAACGTCCTGACTTTC. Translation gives CARSPKKTGVSGANVLTF.

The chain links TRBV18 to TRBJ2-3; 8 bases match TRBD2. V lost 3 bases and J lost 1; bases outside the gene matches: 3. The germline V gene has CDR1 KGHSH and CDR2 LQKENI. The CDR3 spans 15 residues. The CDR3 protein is CASSPIAGRTDTQYF. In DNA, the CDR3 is TGTGCCAGCTCACCTATAGCGGGACGCACAGATACGCAGTATTTT.

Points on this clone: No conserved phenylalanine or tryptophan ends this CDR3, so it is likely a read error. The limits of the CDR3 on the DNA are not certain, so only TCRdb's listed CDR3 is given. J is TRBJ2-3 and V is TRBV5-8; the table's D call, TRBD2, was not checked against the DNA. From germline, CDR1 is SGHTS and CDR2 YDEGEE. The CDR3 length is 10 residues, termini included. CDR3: CASSRVPSSL.

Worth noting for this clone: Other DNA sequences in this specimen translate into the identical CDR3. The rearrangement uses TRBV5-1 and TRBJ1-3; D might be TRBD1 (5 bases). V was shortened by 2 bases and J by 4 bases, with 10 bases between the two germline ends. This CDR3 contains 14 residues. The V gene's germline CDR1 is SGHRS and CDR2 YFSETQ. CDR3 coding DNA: TGCGCCAGCAGCTTAGGGACGGGCGGAAACACCATATATTTT. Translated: CASSLGTGGNTIYF.

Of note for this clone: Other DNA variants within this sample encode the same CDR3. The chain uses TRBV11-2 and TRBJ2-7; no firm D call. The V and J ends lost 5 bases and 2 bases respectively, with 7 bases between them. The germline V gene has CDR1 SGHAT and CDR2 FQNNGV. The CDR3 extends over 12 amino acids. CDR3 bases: TGTGCCAGCAGCCCCGGCACCTACGAGCAGTACTTC. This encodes CASSPGTYEQYF.

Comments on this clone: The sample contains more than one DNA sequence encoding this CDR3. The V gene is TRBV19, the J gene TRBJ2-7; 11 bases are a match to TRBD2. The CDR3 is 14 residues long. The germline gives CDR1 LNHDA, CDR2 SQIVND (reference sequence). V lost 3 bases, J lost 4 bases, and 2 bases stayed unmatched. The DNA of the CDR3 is TGTGCCAGTAGTATCACTAGCGGGAGTTACGAGCAGTACTTC. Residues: CASSITSGSYEQYF. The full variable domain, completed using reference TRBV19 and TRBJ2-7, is DGGITQSPKYLFRKEGQNVTLSCEQNLNHDAMYWYRQDPGQGLRLIYYSQIVNDFQKGDIAEGYSVSREKKESFPLTVTSAQKNPTAFYLCASSITSGSYEQYFGPGTRLTVT.

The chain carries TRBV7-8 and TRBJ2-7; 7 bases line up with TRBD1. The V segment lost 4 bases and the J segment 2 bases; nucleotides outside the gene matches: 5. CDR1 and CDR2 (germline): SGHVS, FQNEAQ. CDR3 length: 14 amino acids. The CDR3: CASSSQGVTYEQYF. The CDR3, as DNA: TGTGCCAGCAGCTCTCAGGGGGTCACCTACGAGCAGTACTTC.

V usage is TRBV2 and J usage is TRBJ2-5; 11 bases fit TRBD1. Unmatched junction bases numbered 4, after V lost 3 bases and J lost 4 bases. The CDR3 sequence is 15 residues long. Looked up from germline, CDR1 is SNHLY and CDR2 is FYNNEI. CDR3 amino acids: CASSDGQGALETQYF. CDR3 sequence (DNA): TGTGCCAGCAGTGACGGACAGGGGGCTTTAGAGACCCAGTACTTC.

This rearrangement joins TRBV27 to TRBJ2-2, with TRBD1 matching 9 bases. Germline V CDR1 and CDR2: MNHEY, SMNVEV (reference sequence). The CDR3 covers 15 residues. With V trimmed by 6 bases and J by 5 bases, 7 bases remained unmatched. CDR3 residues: CASSGRDRATGELFF. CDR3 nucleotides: TGTGCCAGCAGCGGCCGGGACAGGGCTACCGGGGAGCTGTTTTTT.

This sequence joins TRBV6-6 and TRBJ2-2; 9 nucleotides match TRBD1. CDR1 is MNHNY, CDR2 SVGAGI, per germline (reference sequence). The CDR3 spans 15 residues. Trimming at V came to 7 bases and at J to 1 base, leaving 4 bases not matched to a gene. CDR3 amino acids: CASIPGQGNTGELFF. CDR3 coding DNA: TGTGCCAGCATTCCGGGACAGGGGAACACCGGGGAGCTGTTTTTT.

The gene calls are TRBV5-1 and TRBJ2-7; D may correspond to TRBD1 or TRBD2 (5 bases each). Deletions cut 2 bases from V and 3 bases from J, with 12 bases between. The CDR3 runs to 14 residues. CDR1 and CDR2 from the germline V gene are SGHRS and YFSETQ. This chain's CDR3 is CASSLTGDRYEQYF. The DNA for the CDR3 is TGCGCCAGCAGCTTAACCGGGGACCGCTACGAGCAGTACTTC.

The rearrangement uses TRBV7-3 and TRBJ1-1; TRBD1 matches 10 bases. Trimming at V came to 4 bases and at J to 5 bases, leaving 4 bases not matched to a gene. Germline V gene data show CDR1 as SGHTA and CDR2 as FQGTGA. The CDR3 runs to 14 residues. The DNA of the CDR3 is TGTGCCAGCAGCTGGGGACAGGGGCGAACTGAAGCTTTCTTT. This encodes CASSWGQGRTEAFF.